A single sample gave rise to the 24 T cell receptor beta chains below, sequenced in a study of technical replicates of blood from several donors. Only in-frame clones appear in the TCRdb table, and some are missing; sequencing was by immunoSEQ multiplex PCR. The profile covers 60,000 to 90,000 clones, with around 95% appearing a single time and approximately 0.24% taken by the ten largest. The specimen sequenced was T cells isolated from PBMCs. These TCRs come from a human donor in good health.

The chain is built from TRBV6-1 and TRBJ2-7; the D is unclear. Germline values: CDR1 MNHNS, CDR2 SASEGT. The CDR3 covers 14 residues. V was clipped by 2 bases and J by 2 bases, with 10 bases between them. CDR3 sequence reads: CASSEIVEAYEQYF. The CDR3 bases are TGTGCCAGCAGTGAAATTGTAGAAGCCTACGAGCAGTACTTC.

The chain joins TRBV5-6 to TRBJ2-7, with 8 bases lining up with TRBD1. The junction had 9 bases not matched to a gene; V was cut back by 0 bases and J by 4 bases. The germline gives CDR1 SGHDT, CDR2 YYEEEE. CDR3 length: 16 amino acids. CDR3 in DNA: TGTGCCAGCAGCTTGGCTCCGAGGCAGGGGGCATACGAGCAGTACTTC. Protein: CASSLAPRQGAYEQYF.

V is TRBV4-1 and J is TRBJ1-2; 7 positions agree with TRBD1. CDR1 is MGHRA and CDR2 is YSYEKL in the germline V gene. With V trimmed by 4 bases and J by 4 bases, 6 bases remained unmatched. The CDR3 is 14 residues long. CDR3 residues: CASSPERDSYGYTF. As DNA, the CDR3 is TGCGCCAGCAGCCCGGAGAGGGACAGCTATGGCTACACCTTC.

This chain links TRBV10-3 with TRBJ2-1; 8 positions agree with TRBD2. This CDR3 contains 15 residues. J lost 6 bases, V lost 3 bases, and 7 bases had no gene match. Germline V gene lookup returns CDR1 ENHRY and CDR2 SYGVKD. The CDR3 sequence: CAISEPGGKRNEQFF. CDR3 coding DNA: TGTGCCATCAGTGAACCGGGAGGGAAGCGCAATGAGCAGTTCTTC.

The V and J genes are TRBV10-3 and TRBJ2-2; D is perhaps TRBD2 (6 bases). The CDR3 has 18 residues. Trimming took 6 bases from V and 2 from J, leaving 22 bases between them. The germline CDR1 and CDR2 sequences are ENHRY and SYGVKD. The CDR3 spells CAISFPRGGLPNTGELFF. CDR3 coding DNA: TGTGCCATCAGCTTCCCGCGGGGAGGACTTCCCAACACCGGGGAGCTGTTTTTT.

The rearrangement joins TRBV4-2 to TRBJ2-7, with D possibly TRBD1 on 5 matching bases. This CDR3 is built from 16 residues. Germline loops: CDR1 LGHNA, CDR2 YNFKEQ. The V end lost 0 bases, the J end lost 0 bases, and 12 bases lay between the germline ends. Written as DNA, the CDR3 is TGTGCCAGCAGCCAAGAATCAGGGTGGGCCTCCTACGAGCAGTACTTC. Its translation is CASSQESGWASYEQYF.

The chain has TRBV11-2 and TRBJ2-1, with TRBD2 as a possible D gene (7 bases). Deletions cut 7 bases from V and 2 bases from J, with 18 bases between. The CDR3 length is 16 residues. The germline V gene encodes CDR1 SGHAT and CDR2 FQNNGV. The CDR3 loop reads CASKESPGGPYNEQFF. DNA of the CDR3: TGTGCCAGCAAAGAGTCCCCGGGGGGCCCCTACAATGAGCAGTTCTTC.

This clone was picked up one time. The rearrangement uses TRBV5-1 and TRBJ1-5; D is ambiguous. CDR1 SGHRS and CDR2 YFSETQ come from the germline V gene. This CDR3 comprises 14 residues. Trimming removed 3 bases from V and 7 bases from J, with 14 bases in between. CDR3 protein: CASSWRVGGQPQHF. Here the CDR3 DNA reads TGCGCCAGCAGCTGGCGGGTGGGAGGGCAGCCCCAGCATTTT.

The chain combines TRBV7-3 with TRBJ2-7; TRBD1 aligns across 7 bases. Per the germline V gene, CDR1 is SGHTA and CDR2 is FQGTGA. After removal of 5 bases from V and 5 bases from J, the junction contained 6 bases not matched to a gene. The CDR3 contains 13 residues. As DNA, the CDR3 is TGTGCCAGCAGCCAAACAGGGGCCCACGAGCAGTACTTC. The encoded protein is CASSQTGAHEQYF.

The CDR3 loop is CASSFRQGGNQPQHF. The CDR3, as DNA: TGTGCCAGCAGCTTTCGACAGGGAGGTAATCAGCCCCAGCATTTT. V and J are TRBV7-2 and TRBJ1-5; 7 bases line up with TRBD1. This CDR3 is 15 amino acids long. With V trimmed by 3 bases and J by 4 bases, 6 bases remained unmatched. Germline CDR1 SGHTA, CDR2 FQGNSA.

In this sample, this clone turned up a few times. The CDR3 DNA follows: TGCGCCAGCAGCTTGGGTCCGACAGACGACTCTGGAAACACCATATATTTT. Translated: CASSLGPTDDSGNTIYF. The V call is TRBV5-1, the J call TRBJ1-3; D may be TRBD1 (5 bases). CDR3 length: 17 residues. Trimming took 0 bases from V and 0 from J, leaving 13 bases between them. Germline CDR1 reads SGHRS; CDR2 reads YFSETQ.

The V and J genes are TRBV29-1 and TRBJ2-5, with TRBD2 matching 13 bases. The germline V gene encodes CDR1 SQVTM and CDR2 ANQGSEA. The CDR3 has 16 amino acids. V trimming: 6 bases; J trimming: 7 bases; junction bases outside the gene matches: 14. This chain's CDR3 is CSVLTGTSGTGGTQYF. In DNA form, the CDR3 reads TGCAGCGTGTTGACCGGGACTAGCGGGACGGGGGGGACCCAGTACTTC.

The chain combines TRBV6-5 with TRBJ2-1; TRBD2 aligns across 8 bases. V dropped 6 bases and J dropped 12; count of bases not matched to a gene: 10. Per the germline V gene, CDR1 is MNHEY and CDR2 is SVGAGI. The CDR3 is made up of 13 amino acids. CDR3 bases: TGTGCCAGCAGCACCTCGGGGGGGGATGGGCAGTTCTTC. This gives the protein CASSTSGGDGQFF.

The J gene is TRBJ1-2, the V gene TRBV9; 10 bases agree with TRBD1. There are 13 residues in the CDR3. Germline V gene lookup returns CDR1 SGDLS and CDR2 YYNGEE. V was clipped by 2 bases and J by 8 bases; unmatched bases: 3. Here the CDR3 reads CASSVWTGGGYTF. The CDR3 nucleotides read TGTGCCAGCAGCGTCTGGACAGGGGGAGGCTACACCTTC.

V and J are TRBV7-9 and TRBJ2-6; possible D gene TRBD1, 5 bases. Germline V gene lookup returns CDR1 SEHNR and CDR2 FQNEAQ (reference sequence). This CDR3 is built from 17 residues. V lost 3 bases, J lost 1 base, and 13 bases lay in between. In DNA form, the CDR3 reads TGTGCCAGCAGCTTGCAAACAGGTCGATCTGGGGCCAACGTCCTGACTTTC. This gives the protein CASSLQTGRSGANVLTF.

This clone appeared once. The rearrangement links TRBV5-1 to TRBJ2-5; maybe TRBD2 (6 bases). The ends were cut back, 4 bases at V and 5 bases at J, with 15 bases in the middle. The CDR3 totals 14 residues. Germline V gene lookup returns CDR1 SGHRS and CDR2 YFSETQ. In DNA, the CDR3 is TGCGCCAGCAGCCAGCCCCTCGGGGGTGAGACCCAGTACTTC. This gives the protein CASSQPLGGETQYF.

The chain is built from TRBV5-1 and TRBJ2-5; TRBD1 agrees at 7 bases. Per germline, CDR1 SGHRS and CDR2 YFSETQ. J lost 1 base, V lost 0 bases, and 3 bases had no gene match. This CDR3 is 15 amino acids long. CDR3 nucleotide sequence: TGCGCCAGCAGCTTGGGGACAGGCGGCCAAGAGACCCAGTACTTC. This gives the protein CASSLGTGGQETQYF.

The chain's CDR3 is CASSLRAGNTEAFF. Written as DNA, the CDR3 is TGTGCCAGCAGCTTAAGGGCGGGCAACACTGAAGCTTTCTTT. The chain employs TRBV11-1 and TRBJ1-1; D unresolved. From germline, CDR1 is SGHAT and CDR2 FQDESV (reference sequence). CDR3 length: 14 amino acids. V shed 2 bases and J shed 2 bases, with 9 bases lying between them.

V gene TRBV7-6 combines with J gene TRBJ2-1; perhaps TRBD2 as D (5 bases). The CDR3 spans 17 residues. V was pared by 1 base and J by 1 base, with 14 bases between. Germline values: CDR1 SGHVS, CDR2 FNYEAQ. The CDR3 DNA follows: TGTGCCAGCAGCTTAGGCAGCGGTCTTCTGTCCTACAATGAGCAGTTCTTC. This gives the protein CASSLGSGLLSYNEQFF.

This sequence joins TRBV2 and TRBJ2-2, with 7 nucleotides matching TRBD1. Trimming took 5 bases from V and 4 from J; bases not matched to a gene: 13. There are 17 residues in the CDR3. The V gene's germline CDR1 is SNHLY and CDR2 FYNNEI. Written as DNA, the CDR3 is TGTGCCAGCAGTAAAAAGTTAGGGGGCGCCGGCACCGGGGAGCTGTTTTTT. It yields the protein CASSKKLGGAGTGELFF.

The chain is built from TRBV7-9 and TRBJ1-2; D is uncertain. The CDR3 length is 11 residues. CDR1 is SEHNR and CDR2 is FQNEAQ in the germline V gene (reference sequence). Trimming shortened V by 4 bases and J by 8 bases, and 8 bases separated the two germline ends. CDR3 coding DNA: TGTGCCAGCAGCTACAGCGGCGGCTACACCTTC. This codes for CASSYSGGYTF.

V is TRBV4-1 and J is TRBJ1-4, with 7 bases matching TRBD1. The trim removed 1 base at V and 8 bases at J, leaving 10 bases unmatched. CDR3 length: 16 residues. Per germline, CDR1 MGHRA and CDR2 YSYEKL. The CDR3 loop reads CASSQGITGADEKLFF. The CDR3 nucleotides read TGCGCCAGCAGCCAAGGGATAACAGGGGCGGACGAAAAACTGTTTTTT.

The rearrangement joins TRBV6-1 to TRBJ1-1; TRBD1 matches at 7 bases. The trim removed 1 base at V and 2 bases at J, leaving 1 base unmatched. Germline CDR1 MNHNS, CDR2 SASEGT. The CDR3 is 14 amino acids. CDR3 sequence: CASSEEGANTEAFF. CDR3 coding DNA: TGTGCCAGCAGTGAAGAGGGGGCAAACACTGAAGCTTTCTTT.

The gene calls are TRBV6-1 and TRBJ2-1, with D hard to call. The CDR3 contains 13 residues. Trimming took 4 bases from V and 11 from J, leaving 15 bases between them. CDR1 and CDR2 (germline): MNHNS, SASEGT. Here the CDR3 reads CASSVLDRSQQFF. CDR3 in DNA: TGTGCCAGCAGTGTGCTAGACCGTAGTCAGCAGTTCTTC.